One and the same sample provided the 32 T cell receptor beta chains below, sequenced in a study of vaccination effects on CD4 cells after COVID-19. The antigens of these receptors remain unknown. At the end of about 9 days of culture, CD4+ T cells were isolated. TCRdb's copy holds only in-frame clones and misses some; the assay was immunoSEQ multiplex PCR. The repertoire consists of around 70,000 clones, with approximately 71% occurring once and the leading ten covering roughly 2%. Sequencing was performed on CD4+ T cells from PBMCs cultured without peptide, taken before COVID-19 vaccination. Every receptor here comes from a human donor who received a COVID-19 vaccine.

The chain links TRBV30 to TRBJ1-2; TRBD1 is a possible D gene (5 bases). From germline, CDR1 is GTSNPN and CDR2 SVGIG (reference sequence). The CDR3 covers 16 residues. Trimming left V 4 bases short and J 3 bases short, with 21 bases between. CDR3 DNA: TGTGCCTGGACCCCCCCACCCCCGCCAGGGTACTATGGCTACACCTTC. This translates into CAWTPPPPPGYYGYTF.

The CDR3: CASKRQDPQGQYV. The CDR3 DNA sequence: TGTGCCAGCAAACGACAGGACCCCCAGGGGCAGTACGTC. V and J are TRBV5-8 and TRBJ2-7, with a tentative D call TRBD1 (6 bases). Germline CDR1 and CDR2: SGHTS and YDEGEE. Trimming cost V 6 bases and J 9 bases, with 19 bases left between them. The CDR3 sequence is 13 residues long.

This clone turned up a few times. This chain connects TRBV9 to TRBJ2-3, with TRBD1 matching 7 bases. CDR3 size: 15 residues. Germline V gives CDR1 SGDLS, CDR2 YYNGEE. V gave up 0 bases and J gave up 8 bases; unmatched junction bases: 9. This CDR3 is CASSVVGVTGATQYF. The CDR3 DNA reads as TGTGCCAGCAGCGTAGTCGGAGTAACAGGGGCTACGCAGTATTTT.

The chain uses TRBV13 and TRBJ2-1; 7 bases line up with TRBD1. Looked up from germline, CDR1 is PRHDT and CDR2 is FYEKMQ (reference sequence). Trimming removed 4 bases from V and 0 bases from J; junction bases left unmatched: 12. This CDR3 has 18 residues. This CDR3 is CASSSLTGRPSSYNEQFF. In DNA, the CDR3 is TGTGCCAGCAGCTCTCTGACAGGGCGCCCTAGCTCCTACAATGAGCAGTTCTTC.

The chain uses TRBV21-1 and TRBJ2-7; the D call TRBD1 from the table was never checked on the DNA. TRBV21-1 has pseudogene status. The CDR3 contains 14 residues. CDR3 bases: TGTGCCAGCAGCAAACCAGACAGGCTCTACGAGCAGTACGTC. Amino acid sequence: CASSKPDRLYEQYV.

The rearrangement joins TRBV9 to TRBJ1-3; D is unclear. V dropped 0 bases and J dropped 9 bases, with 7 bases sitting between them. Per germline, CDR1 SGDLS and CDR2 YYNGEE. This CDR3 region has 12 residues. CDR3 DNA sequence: TGTGCCAGCAGCGTAGAAGGAGGCACCATATATTTT. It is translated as CASSVEGGTIYF. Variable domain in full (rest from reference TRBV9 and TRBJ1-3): DSGVTQTPKHLITATGQRVTLRCSPRSGDLSVYWYQQSLDQGLQFLIQYYNGEERAKGNILERFSAQQFPDLHSELNLSSLELGDSALYFCASSVEGGTIYFGEGSWLTVV.

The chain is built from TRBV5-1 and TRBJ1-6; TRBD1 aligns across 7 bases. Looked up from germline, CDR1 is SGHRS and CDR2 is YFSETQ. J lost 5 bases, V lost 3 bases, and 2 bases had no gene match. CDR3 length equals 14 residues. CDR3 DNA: TGCGCCAGCAGCTGGACAGGCAATAATTCACCCCTCCACTTT. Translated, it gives CASSWTGNNSPLHF. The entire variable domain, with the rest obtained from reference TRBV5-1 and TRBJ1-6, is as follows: KAGVTQTPRYLIKTRGQQVTLSCSPISGHRSVSWYQQTPGQGLQFLFEYFSETQRNKGNFPGRFSGRQFSNSRSEMNVSTLELGDSALYLCASSWTGNNSPLHFGNGTRLTVT.

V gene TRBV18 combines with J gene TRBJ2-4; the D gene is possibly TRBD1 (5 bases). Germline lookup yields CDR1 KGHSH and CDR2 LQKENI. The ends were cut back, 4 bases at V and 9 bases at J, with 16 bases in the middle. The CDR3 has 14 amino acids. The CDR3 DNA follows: TGTGCCAGCTCACTCGAGGCAGGGTTGAGCATTCAGTACTTC. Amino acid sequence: CASSLEAGLSIQYF.

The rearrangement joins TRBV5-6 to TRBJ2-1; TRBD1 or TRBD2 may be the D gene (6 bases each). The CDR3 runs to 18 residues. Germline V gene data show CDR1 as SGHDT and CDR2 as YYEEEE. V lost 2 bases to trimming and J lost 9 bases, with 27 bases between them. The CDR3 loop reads CASSFFLRGQGSAVEQFF. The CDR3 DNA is TGTGCCAGCAGCTTTTTCCTCCGGGGGCAGGGAAGTGCTGTTGAGCAGTTCTTC.

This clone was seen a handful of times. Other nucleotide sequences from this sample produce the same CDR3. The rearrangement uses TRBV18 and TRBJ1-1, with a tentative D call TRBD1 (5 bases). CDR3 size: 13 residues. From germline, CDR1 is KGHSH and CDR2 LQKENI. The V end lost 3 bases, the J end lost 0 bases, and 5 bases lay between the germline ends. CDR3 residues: CASSPGVNTEAFF. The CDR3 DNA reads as TGTGCCAGCTCACCGGGGGTGAACACTGAAGCTTTCTTT.

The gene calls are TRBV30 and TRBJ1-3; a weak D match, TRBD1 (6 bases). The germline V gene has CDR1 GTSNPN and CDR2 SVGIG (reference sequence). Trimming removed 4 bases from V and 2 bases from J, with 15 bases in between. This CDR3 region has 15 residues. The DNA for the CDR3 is TGTGCCTGGACCCTCAAGGCAGGGGCTGGAAACACCATATATTTT. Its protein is CAWTLKAGAGNTIYF.

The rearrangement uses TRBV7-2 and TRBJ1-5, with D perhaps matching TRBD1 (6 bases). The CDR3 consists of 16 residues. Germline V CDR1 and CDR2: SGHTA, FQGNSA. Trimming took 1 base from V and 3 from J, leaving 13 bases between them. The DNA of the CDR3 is TGTGCCAGCAGCTTAGAAACAGGGTTACTCAATCAGCCCCAGCATTTT. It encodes CASSLETGLLNQPQHF.

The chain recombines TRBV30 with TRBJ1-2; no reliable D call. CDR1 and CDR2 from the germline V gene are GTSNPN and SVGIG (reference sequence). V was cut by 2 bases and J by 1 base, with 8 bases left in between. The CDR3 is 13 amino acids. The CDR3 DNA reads TGTGCCTGGAGTATCGCAGATAACTATGGCTACACCTTC. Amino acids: CAWSIADNYGYTF.

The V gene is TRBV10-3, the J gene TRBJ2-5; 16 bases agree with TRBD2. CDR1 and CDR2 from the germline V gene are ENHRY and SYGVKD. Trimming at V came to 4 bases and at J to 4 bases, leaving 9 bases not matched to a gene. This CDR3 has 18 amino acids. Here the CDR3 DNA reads TGTGCCATCAGTGGGGGACTAGCGGGGGGGCCATCGAGAGAGACCCAGTACTTC. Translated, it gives CAISGGLAGGPSRETQYF.

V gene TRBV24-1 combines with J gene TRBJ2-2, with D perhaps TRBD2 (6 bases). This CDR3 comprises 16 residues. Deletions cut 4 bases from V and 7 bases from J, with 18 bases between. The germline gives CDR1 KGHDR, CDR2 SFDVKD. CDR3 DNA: TGTGCCACCAGTGACCCCGGCGGGGAGGCCGGCGGGGAGCTGTTTTTT. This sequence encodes CATSDPGGEAGGELFF.

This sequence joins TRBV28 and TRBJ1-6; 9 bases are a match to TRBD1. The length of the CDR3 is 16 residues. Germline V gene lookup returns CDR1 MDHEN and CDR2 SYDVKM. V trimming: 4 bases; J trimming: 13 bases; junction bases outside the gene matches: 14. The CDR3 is CASSSLQGARVVPLHF. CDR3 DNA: TGTGCCAGCAGTTCTCTACAGGGGGCAAGAGTAGTTCCCCTCCACTTT.

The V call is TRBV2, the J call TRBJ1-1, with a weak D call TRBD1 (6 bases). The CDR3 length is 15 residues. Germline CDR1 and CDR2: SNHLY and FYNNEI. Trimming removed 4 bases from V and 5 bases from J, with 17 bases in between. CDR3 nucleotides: TGTGCCAGCAGTGTGGGGGGGGCTCGAGGGACTGAAGCTTTCTTT. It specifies CASSVGGARGTEAFF.

This chain's CDR3 is CASKANYGYTF. Here the CDR3 DNA reads TGTGCCAGCAAGGCTAACTATGGCTACACCTTC. The chain links TRBV6-5 to TRBJ1-2; no firm D call. The CDR3 extends over 11 amino acids. CDR1 is MNHEY, CDR2 SVGAGI, per germline. V was clipped by 7 bases and J by 0 bases, with 3 bases between them.

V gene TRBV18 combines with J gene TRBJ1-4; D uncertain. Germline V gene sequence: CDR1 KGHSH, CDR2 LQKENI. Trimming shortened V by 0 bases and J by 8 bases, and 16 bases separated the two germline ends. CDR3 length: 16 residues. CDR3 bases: TGTGCCAGCTCACCACCGACCGCCGCACGGTACGAAAAACTGTTTTTT. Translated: CASSPPTAARYEKLFF. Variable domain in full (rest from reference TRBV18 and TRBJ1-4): NAGVMQNPRHLVRRRGQEARLRCSPMKGHSHVYWYRQLPEEGLKFMVYLQKENIIDESGMPKERFSAEFPKEGPSILRIQQVVRGDSAAYFCASSPPTAARYEKLFFGSGTQLSVL.

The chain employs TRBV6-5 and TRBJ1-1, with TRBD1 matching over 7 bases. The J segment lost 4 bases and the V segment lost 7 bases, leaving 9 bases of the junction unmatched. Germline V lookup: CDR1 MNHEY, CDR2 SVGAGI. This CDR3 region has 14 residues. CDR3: CASKRQGDGTEAFF. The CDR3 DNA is TGTGCCAGCAAACGACAGGGAGATGGCACTGAAGCTTTCTTT.

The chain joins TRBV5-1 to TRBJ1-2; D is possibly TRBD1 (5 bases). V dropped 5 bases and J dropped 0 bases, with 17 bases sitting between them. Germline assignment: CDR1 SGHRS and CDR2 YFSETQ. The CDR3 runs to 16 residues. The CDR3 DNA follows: TGCGCCAGCAGATCTTCGGGGGACCAAACTAACTATGGCTACACCTTC. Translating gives CASRSSGDQTNYGYTF.

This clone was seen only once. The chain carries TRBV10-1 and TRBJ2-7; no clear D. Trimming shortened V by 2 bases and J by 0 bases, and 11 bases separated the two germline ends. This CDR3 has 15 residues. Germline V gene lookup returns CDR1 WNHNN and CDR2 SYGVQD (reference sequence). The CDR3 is CASSEEFRRSYEQYV. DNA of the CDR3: TGCGCCAGCAGTGAGGAGTTTAGACGCTCCTACGAGCAGTACGTC.

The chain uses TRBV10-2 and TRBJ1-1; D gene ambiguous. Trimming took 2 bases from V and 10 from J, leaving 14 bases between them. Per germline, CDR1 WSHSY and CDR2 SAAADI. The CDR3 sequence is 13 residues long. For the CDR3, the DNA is TGCGCCAGCAGTGAGAATGGGGAGCTGGGAGCTTTCTTT. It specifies CASSENGELGAFF.

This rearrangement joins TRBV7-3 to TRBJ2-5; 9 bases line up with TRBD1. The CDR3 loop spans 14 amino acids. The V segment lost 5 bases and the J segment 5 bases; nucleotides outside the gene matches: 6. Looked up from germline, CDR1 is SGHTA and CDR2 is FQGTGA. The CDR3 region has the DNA TGTGCCAGCAGCCCCGGGGACAGGGTGGAGACCCAGTACTTC. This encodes CASSPGDRVETQYF.

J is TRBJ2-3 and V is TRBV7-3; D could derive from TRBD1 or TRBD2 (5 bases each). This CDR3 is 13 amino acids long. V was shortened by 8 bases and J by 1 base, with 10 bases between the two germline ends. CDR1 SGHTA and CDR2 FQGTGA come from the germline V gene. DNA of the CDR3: TGTGCCAGCCGCATGGGGGGCACAGATACGCAGTATTTT. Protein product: CASRMGGTDTQYF.

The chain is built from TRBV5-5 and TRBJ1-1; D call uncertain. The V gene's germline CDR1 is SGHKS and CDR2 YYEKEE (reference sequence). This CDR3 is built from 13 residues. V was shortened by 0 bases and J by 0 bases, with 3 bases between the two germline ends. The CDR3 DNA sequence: TGTGCCAGCAGCTTGGCGGTGAACACTGAAGCTTTCTTT. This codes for CASSLAVNTEAFF.

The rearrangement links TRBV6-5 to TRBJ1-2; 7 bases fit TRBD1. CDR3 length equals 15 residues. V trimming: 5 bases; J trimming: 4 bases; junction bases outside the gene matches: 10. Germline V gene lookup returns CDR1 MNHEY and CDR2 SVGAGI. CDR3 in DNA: TGTGCCAGCAGTAATTTCGACAGGGCGTCCTATGGCTACACCTTC. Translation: CASSNFDRASYGYTF.

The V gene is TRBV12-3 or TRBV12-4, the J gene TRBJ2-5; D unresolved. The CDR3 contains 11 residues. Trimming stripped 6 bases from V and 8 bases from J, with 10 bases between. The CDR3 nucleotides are TGTGCCAGCAGCATATCTTATACCCAGTACTTC. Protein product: CASSISYTQYF.

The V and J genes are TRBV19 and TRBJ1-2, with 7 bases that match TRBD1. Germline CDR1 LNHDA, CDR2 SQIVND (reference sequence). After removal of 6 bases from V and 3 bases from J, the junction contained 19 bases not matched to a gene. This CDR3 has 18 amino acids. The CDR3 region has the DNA TGTGCCAGTAGGTCGGTGAAAGACAGGGCCCACGGTGACTATGGCTACACCTTC. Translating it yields CASRSVKDRAHGDYGYTF.

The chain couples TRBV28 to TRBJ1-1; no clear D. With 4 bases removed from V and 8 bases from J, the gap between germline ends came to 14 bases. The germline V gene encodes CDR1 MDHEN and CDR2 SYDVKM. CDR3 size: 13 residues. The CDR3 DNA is TGTGCCAGCAGTTACCTTCTGGGTGGGGAAGCTTTCTTT. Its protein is CASSYLLGGEAFF.

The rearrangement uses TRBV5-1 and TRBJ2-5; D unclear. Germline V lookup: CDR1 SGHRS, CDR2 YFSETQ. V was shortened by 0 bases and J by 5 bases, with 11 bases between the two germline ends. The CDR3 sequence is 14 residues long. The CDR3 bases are TGCGCCAGCAGCTTGGCGGCCACCAGGGAGACCCAGTACTTC. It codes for CASSLAATRETQYF.

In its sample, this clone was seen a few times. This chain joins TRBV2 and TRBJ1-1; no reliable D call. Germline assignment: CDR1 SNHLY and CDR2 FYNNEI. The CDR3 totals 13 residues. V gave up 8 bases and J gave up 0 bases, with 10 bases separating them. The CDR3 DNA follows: TGTGCCAGCCGGACGGAGGTGAACACTGAAGCTTTCTTT. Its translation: CASRTEVNTEAFF.